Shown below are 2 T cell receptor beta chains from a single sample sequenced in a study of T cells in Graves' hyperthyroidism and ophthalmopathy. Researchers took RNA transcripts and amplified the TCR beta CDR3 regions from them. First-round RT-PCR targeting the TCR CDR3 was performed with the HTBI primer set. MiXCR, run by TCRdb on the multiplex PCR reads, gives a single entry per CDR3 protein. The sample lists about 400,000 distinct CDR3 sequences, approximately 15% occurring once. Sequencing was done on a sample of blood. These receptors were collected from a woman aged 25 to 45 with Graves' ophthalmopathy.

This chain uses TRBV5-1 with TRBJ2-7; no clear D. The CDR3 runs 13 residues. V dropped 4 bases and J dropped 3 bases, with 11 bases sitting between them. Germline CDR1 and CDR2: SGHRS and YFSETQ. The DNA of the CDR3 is TGCGCCAGCAGCAGTGACGGATACTACGAGCAGTACTTC. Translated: CASSSDGYYEQYF.

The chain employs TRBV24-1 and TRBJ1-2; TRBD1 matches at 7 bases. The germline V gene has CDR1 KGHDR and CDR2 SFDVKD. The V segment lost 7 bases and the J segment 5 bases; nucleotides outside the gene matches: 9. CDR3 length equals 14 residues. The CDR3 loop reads CATSKTGSDYGYTF. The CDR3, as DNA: TGTGCCACCAGCAAGACAGGGTCGGATTATGGCTACACCTTC.